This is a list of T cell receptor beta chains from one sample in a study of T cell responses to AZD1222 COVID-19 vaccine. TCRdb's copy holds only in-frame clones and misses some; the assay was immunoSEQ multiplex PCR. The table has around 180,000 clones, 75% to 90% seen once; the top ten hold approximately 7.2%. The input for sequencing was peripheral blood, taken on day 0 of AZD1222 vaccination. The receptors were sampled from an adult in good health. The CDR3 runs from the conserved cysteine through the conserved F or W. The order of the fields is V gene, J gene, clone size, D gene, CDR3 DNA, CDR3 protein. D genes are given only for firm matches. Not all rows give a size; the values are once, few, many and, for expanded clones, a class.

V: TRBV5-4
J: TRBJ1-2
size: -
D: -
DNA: TGTGCCAGCAGCTTAACAGAAAACTATGGCTACACCTTC
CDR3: CASSLTENYGYTF

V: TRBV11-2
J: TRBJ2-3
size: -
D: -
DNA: TGTGCCAGCAGCTCCGCCGGGACAGATACGCAGTATTTT
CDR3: CASSSAGTDTQYF

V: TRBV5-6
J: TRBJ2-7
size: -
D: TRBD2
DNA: TGTGCCAGCAGCTTATTAGCGGGGGGCCGAACCTCCTACGAGCAGTACTTC
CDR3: CASSLLAGGRTSYEQYF

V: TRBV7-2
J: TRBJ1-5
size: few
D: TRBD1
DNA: TGTGCCAGCAGTCCGACAGGGCTTCAGCCCCAGCATTTT
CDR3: CASSPTGLQPQHF

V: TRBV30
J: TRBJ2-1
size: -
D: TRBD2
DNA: TGTGCCTGGAGTGCCGGGGGGGCCAAGTTCTTC
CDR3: CAWSAGGAKFF

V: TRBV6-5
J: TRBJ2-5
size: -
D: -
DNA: TGTGCCAGCGTAGACACCGTGGAGACCCAGTACTTC
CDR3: CASVDTVETQYF

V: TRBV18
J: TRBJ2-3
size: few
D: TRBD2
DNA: TGTGCCTCCGGCACTAGCGGTCCCCCAGATACGCAGTATTTT
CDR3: CASGTSGPPDTQYF

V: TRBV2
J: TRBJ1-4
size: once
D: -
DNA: TGTGCCAGTAATGGGGCAAGTAATGAAAAACTGTTTTTT
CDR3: CASNGASNEKLFF

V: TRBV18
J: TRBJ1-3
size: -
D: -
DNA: TGTGCCAGCTCGCAGAGCCAGCGGAACTCTGGAAACACCATATATTTT
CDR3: CASSQSQRNSGNTIYF

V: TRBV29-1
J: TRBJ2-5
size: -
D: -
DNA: TGCAGCGTTGAAGTTCGAGAGACCCAGTACTTC
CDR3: CSVEVRETQYF

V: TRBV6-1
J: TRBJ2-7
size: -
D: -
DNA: TGTGCCAGCAGTGGAGCTGGGGGCCTGCGCTACGAGCAGTACTTC
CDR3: CASSGAGGLRYEQYF

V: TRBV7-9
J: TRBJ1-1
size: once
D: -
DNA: TGTGCCAGCAGCTTATTGTCCAACACTGAAGCTTTCTTT
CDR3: CASSLLSNTEAFF

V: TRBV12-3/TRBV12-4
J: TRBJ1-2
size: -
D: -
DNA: TGTGCCAGCAGTTTCGGCAGGGGCTATGGCTACACCTTC
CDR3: CASSFGRGYGYTF

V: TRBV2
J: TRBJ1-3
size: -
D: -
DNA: TGTGCCAGCAGTGAAATCGGAAACACCATATATTTT
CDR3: CASSEIGNTIYF

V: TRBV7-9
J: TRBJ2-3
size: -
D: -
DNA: TGTGCCAGCAGCCCACGAGTAGATACGCAGTATTTT
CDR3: CASSPRVDTQYF

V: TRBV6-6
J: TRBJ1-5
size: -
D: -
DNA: TGTGCCAGCAGTTACGGGCGCGGCTATAGCAATCAGCCCCAGCATTTT
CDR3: CASSYGRGYSNQPQHF